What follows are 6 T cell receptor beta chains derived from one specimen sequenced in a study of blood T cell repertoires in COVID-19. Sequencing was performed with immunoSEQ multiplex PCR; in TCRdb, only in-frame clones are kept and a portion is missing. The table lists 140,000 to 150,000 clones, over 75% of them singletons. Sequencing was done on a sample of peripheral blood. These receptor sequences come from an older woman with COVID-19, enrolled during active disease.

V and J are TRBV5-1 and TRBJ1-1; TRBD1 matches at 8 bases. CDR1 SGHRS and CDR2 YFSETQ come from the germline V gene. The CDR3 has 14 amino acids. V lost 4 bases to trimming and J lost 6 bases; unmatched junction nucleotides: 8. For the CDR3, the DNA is TGCGCCAGCAGCAACGCCGGGACAGGAGCTGAAGCTTTCTTT. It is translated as CASSNAGTGAEAFF.

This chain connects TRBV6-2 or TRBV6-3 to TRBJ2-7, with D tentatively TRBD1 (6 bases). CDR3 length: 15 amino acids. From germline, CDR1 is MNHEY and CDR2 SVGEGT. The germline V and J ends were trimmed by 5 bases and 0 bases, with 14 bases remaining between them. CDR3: CASSHRSTGSYEQYF. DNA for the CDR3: TGTGCCAGCAGTCACCGGTCGACAGGCTCCTACGAGCAGTACTTC.

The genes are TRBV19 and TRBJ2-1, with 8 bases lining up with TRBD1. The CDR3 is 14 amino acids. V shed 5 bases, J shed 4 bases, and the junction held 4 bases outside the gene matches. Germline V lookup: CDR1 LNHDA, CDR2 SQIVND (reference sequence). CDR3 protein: CASSQDREYNEQFF. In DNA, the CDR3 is TGTGCCAGTAGTCAGGACAGGGAGTACAATGAGCAGTTCTTC.

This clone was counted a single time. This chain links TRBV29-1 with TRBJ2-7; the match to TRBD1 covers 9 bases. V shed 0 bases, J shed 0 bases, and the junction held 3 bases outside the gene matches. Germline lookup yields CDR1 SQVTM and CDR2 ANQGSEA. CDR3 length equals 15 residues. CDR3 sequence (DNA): TGCAGCGTTGAAGATTTGGGACAGGGCTCCTACGAGCAGTACTTC. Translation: CSVEDLGQGSYEQYF.

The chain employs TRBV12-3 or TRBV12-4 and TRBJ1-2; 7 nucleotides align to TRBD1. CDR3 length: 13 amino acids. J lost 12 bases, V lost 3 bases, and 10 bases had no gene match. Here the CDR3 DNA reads TGTGCCAGCAGTTTGACCTCGGGACAGTTCAACACCTTC. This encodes CASSLTSGQFNTF.

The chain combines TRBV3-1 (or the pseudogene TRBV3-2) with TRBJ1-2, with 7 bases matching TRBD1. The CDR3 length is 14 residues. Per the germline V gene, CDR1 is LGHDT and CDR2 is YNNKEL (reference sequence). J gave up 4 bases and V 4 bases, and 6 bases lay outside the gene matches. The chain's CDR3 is CASSRDGTAYGYTF. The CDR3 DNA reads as TGTGCCAGCAGCCGAGATGGGACAGCCTATGGCTACACCTTC.